This T cell receptor (beta chain) originates from a study of blood T cell repertoires in COVID-19. Enrolment of Seattle patients took place during active infection, and they were followed longitudinally. Profiling relied on immunoSEQ multiplex PCR, and the TCRdb table lists in-frame clones only, not all of them. Of fewer than 45,000 clones listed, 80% to 90% are singletons. The table lists this clone with a few counts. Material: peripheral blood. The clonotype originates from a man in his fifties or sixties with COVID-19, enrolled during active disease.

The CDR3 DNA sequence: TGTGCCAGCAGCAACCGGGACAGGGGCGGCTACACCTTC. It specifies CASSNRDRGGYTF. The chain uses TRBV5-6 and TRBJ1-2, with 10 bases fitting TRBD1. The length of the CDR3 is 13 residues. J gave up 8 bases and V 4 bases, and 5 bases lay outside the gene matches. The germline V gene encodes CDR1 SGHDT and CDR2 YYEEEE.